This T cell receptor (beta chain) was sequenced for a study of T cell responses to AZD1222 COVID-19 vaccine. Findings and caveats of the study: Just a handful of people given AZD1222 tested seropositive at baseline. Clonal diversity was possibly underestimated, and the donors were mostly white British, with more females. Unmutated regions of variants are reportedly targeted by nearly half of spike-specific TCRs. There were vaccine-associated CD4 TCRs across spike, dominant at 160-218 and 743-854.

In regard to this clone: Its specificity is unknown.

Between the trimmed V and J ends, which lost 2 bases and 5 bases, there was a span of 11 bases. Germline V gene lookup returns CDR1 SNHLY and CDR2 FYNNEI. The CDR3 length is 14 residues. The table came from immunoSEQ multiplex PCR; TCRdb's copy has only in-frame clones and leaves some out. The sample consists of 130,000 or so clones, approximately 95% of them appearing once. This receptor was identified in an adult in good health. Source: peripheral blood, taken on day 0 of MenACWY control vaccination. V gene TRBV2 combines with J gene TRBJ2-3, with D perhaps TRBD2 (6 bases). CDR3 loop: CASSERLVRDTQYF. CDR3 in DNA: TGTGCCAGCAGTGAACGACTAGTCAGAGATACGCAGTATTTT.